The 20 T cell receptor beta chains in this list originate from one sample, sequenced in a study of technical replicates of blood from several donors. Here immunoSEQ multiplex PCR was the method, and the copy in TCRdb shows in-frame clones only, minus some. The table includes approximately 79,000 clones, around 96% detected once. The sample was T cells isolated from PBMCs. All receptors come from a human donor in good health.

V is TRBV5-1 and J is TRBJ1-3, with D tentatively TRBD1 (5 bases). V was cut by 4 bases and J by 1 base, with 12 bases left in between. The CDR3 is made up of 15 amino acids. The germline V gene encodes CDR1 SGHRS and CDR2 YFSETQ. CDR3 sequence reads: CASSESQGSGNTIYF. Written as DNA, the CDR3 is TGCGCCAGCAGCGAATCCCAGGGTTCTGGAAACACCATATATTTT.

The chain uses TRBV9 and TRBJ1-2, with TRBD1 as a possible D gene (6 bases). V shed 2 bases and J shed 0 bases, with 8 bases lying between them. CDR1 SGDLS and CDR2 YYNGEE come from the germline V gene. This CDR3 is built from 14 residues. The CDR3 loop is CASSVRGSNYGYTF. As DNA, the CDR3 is TGTGCCAGCAGCGTCAGGGGTTCTAACTATGGCTACACCTTC. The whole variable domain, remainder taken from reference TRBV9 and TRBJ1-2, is DSGVTQTPKHLITATGQRVTLRCSPRSGDLSVYWYQQSLDQGLQFLIQYYNGEERAKGNILERFSAQQFPDLHSELNLSSLELGDSALYFCASSVRGSNYGYTFGSGTRLTVV.

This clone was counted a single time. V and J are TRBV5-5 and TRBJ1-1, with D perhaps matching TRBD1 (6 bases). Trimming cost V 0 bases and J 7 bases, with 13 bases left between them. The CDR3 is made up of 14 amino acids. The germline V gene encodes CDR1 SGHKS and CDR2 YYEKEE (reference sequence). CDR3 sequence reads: CASSLAPGGNEAFF. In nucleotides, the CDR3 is TGTGCCAGCAGCTTGGCCCCGGGGGGCAATGAAGCTTTCTTT.

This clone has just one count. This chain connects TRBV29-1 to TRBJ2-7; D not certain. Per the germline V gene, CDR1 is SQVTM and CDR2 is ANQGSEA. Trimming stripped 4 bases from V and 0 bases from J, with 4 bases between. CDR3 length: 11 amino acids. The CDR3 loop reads CSVASSYEQYF. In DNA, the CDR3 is TGCAGCGTTGCCAGCTCCTACGAGCAGTACTTC.

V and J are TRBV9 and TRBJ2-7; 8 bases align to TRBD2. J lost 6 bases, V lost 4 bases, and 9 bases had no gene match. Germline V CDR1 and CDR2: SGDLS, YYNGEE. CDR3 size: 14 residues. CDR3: CASSHSGGAGEQYF. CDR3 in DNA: TGTGCCAGCAGCCATTCCGGGGGGGCGGGCGAGCAGTACTTC.

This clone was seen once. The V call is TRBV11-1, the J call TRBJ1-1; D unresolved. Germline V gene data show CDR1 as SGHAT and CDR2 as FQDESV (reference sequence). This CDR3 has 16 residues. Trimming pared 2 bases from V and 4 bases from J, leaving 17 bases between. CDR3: CASSLSRVLRGTEAFF. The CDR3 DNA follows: TGTGCCAGCAGCTTAAGCCGGGTCTTACGGGGCACTGAAGCTTTCTTT.

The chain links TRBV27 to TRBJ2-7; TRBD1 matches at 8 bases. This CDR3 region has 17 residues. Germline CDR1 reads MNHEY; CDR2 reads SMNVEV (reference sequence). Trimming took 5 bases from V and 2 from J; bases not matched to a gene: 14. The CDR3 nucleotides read TGTGCCAGCAGTCATATCACTAGCCAGGGGGCCACCTACGAGCAGTACTTC. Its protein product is CASSHITSQGATYEQYF.

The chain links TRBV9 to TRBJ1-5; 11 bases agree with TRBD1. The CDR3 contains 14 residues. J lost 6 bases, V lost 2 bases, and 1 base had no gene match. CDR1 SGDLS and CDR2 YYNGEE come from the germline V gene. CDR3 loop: CASSVGTGGQPQHF. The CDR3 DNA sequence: TGTGCCAGCAGCGTGGGGACAGGGGGTCAGCCCCAGCATTTT.

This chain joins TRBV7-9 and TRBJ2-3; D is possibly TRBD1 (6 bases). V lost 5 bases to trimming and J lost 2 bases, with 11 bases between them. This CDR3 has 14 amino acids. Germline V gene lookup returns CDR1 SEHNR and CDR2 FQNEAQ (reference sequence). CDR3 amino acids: CASSGYRVTDTQYF. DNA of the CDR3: TGTGCCAGCAGCGGTTACAGGGTCACAGATACGCAGTATTTT.

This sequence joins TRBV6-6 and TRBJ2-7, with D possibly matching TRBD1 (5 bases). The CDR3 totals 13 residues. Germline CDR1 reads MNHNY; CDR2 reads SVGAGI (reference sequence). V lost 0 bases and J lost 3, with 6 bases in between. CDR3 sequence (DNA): TGTGCCAGCAGTTACTCGACAGACTACGAGCAGTACTTC. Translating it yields CASSYSTDYEQYF.

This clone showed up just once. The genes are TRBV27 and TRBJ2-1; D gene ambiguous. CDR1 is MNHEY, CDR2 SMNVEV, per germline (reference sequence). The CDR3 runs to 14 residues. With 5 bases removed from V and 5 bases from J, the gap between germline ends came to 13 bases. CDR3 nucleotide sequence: TGTGCCAGCAGTCCGAACTTTCCGAACAATGAGCAGTTCTTC. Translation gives CASSPNFPNNEQFF.

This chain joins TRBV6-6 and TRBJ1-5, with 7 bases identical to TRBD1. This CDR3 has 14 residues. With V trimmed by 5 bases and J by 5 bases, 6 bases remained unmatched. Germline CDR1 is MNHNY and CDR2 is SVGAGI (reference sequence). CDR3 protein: CASSRQGEHQPQHF. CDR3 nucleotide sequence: TGTGCCAGCAGTCGACAGGGAGAACATCAGCCCCAGCATTTT.

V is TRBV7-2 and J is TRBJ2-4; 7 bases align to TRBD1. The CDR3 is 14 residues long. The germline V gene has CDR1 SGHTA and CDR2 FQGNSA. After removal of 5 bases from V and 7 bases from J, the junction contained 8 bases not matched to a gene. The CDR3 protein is CASSLTGTVNIQYF. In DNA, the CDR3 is TGTGCCAGCAGCCTTACAGGGACAGTCAACATTCAGTACTTC.

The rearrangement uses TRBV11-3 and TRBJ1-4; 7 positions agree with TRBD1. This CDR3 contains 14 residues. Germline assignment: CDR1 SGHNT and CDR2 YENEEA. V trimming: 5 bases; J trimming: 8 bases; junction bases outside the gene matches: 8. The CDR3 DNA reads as TGTGCCAGCAGCCAATTCAGGGGGGAAGAAAAACTGTTTTTT. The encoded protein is CASSQFRGEEKLFF.

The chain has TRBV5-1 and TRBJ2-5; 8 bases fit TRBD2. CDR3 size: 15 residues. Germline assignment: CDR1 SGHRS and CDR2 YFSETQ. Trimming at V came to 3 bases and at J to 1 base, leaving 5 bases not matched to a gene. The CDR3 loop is CASSWTAGGQETQYF. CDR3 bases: TGCGCCAGCAGCTGGACGGCGGGAGGCCAAGAGACCCAGTACTTC. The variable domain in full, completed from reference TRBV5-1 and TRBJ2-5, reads KAGVTQTPRYLIKTRGQQVTLSCSPISGHRSVSWYQQTPGQGLQFLFEYFSETQRNKGNFPGRFSGRQFSNSRSEMNVSTLELGDSALYLCASSWTAGGQETQYFGPGTRLLVL.

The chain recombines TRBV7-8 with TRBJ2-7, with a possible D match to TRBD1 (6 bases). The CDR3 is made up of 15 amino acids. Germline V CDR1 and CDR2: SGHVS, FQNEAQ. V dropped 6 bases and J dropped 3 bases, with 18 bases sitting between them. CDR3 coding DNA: TGTGCCAGCAGTCTAGGCCCCAGGACAGTCTACGAGCAGTACTTC. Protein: CASSLGPRTVYEQYF. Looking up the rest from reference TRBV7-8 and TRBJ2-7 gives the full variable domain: GAGVSQSPRYKVAKRGQDVALRCDPISGHVSLFWYQQALGQGPEFLTYFQNEAQLDKSGLPSDRFFAERPEGSVSTLKIQRTQQEDSAVYLCASSLGPRTVYEQYFGPGTRLTVT.

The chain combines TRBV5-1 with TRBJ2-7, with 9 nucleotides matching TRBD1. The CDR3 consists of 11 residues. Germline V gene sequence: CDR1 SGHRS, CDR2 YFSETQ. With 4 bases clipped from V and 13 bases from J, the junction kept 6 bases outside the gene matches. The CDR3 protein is CASSEGTGLYF. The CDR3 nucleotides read TGCGCCAGCAGCGAAGGGACAGGGCTCTACTTC.

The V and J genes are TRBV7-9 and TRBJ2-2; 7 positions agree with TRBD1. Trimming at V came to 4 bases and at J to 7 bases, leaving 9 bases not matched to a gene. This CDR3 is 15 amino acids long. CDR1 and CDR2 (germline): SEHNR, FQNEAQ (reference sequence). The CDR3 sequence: CASSSPTGKYGELFF. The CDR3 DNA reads TGTGCCAGCAGCTCCCCGACAGGGAAGTACGGGGAGCTGTTTTTT.

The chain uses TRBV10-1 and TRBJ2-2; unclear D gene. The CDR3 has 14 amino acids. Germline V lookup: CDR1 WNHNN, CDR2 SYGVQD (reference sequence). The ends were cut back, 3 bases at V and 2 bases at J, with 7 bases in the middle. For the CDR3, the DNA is TGCGCCAGCAGTGATGCACTAAACACCGGGGAGCTGTTTTTT. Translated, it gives CASSDALNTGELFF.

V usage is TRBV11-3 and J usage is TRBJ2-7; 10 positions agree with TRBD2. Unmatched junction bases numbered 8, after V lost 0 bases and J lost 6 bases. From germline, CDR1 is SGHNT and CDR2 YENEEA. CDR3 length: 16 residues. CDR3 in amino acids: CASSLDFSGRASEQYF. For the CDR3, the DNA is TGTGCCAGCAGCTTAGATTTCAGCGGGAGGGCCTCCGAGCAGTACTTC.